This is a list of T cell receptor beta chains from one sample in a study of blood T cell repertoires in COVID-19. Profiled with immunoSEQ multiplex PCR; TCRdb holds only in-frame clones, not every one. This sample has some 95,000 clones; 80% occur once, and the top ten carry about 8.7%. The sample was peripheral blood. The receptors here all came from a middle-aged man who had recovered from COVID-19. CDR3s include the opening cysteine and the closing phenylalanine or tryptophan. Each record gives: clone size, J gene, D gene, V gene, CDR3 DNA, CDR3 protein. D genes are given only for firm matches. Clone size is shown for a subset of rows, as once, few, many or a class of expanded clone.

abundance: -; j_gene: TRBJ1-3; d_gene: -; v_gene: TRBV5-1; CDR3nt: TGCGCCAGCAGCTTGGACAGGCTTAGAAACACCATATATTTT; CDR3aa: CASSLDRLRNTIYF
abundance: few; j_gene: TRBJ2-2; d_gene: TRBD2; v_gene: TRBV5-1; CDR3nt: TGCGCCAGCAGCTCCTTAGCGGGGGACCCTCTTGCCGGGGAGCTGTTTTTT; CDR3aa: CASSSLAGDPLAGELFF
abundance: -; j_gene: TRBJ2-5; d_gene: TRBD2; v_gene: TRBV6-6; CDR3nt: TGTGCCAGCAGCTCGGGGATGCTAGCGGGGGGGCCCGGCCAAGAGACCCAGTACTTC; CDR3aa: CASSSGMLAGGPGQETQYF
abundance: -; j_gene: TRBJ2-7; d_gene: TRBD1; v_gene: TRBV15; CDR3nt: TGTGCCACCAGCAGAGCGCCCGCCGGGACAGGGGGCCTCTACGAGCAGTACTTC; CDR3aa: CATSRAPAGTGGLYEQYF
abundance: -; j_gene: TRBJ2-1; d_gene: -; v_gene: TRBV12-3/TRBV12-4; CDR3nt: TGTGCCAGCAGTTCGTACAATGAGCAGTTCTTC; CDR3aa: CASSSYNEQFF
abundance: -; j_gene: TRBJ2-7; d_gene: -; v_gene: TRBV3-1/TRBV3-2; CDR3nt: TGTGCCAGCAGCCAAGACGTAGTCACCTACGAGCAGTACTTC; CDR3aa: CASSQDVVTYEQYF
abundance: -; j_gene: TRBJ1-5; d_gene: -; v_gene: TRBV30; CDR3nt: TGTGCCTGGAGCCAGGGGAACCATCAGCCCCAGCATTTT; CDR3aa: CAWSQGNHQPQHF
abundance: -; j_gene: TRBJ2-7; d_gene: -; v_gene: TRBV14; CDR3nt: TGTGCCGGTCCAGGGGGGTTAATTATGGGAGAAGAGCAGTACTTC; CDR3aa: CAGPGGLIMGEEQYF
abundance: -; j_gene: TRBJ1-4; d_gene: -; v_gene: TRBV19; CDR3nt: TGTGCCAGTAGTATATTGACCAGTTGGGCCAGGGCTGGGAATGAAAAACTGTTTTTT; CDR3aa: CASSILTSWARAGNEKLFF
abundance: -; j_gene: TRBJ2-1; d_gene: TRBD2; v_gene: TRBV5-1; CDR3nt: TGCGCCAGCAGCTTGGACAGCGGGAGGGTCTCGGATGAGCAGTTCTTC; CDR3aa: CASSLDSGRVSDEQFF
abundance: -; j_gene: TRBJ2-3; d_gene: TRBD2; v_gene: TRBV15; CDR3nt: TGTGCCACCAGCAGAGCGGGAGGGCCGAATACGCAGTATTTT; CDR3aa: CATSRAGGPNTQYF
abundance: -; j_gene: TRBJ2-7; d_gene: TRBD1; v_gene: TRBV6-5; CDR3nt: TGTGCCAGCAGGGCCGGGACAGGTTCCTACGAGCAGTACTTC; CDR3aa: CASRAGTGSYEQYF
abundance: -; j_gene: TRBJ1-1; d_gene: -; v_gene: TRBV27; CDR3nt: TGTGCCAGCTCCTCCCGGGGTGAAGCTTTCTTT; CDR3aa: CASSSRGEAFF
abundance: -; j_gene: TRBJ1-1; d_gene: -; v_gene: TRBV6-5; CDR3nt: TGTGCCAGCTTTCGGCGGACTGAAGCTTTCTTT; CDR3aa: CASFRRTEAFF
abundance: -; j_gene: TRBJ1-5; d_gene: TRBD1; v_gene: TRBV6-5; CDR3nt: TGTGCCACCGGGACAGGGCGGGATCAGCCCCAGCATTTT; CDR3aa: CATGTGRDQPQHF
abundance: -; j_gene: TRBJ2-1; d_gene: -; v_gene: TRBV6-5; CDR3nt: TGTGCCAGCAGAAATTTCGGGGAGCAGTTCTTC; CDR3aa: CASRNFGEQFF
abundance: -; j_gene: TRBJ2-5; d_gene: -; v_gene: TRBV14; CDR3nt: TGTGCCAGCAGCCATCCCTCGGGAACAAAAGAGACCCAGTACTTC; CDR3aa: CASSHPSGTKETQYF
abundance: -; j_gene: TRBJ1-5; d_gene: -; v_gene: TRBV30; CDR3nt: TGTGCCTGGAGCGCCGGACTACTCAATCAGCCCCAGCATTTT; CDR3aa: CAWSAGLLNQPQHF
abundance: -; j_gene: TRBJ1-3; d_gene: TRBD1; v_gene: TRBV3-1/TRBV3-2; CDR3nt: TGTGCCAGCAGCCCACGACAGGGTTCCTCTGGAAACACCATATATTTT; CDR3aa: CASSPRQGSSGNTIYF
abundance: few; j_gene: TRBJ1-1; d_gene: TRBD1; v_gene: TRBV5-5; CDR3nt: TGTGCCAGCAGCTTGGACAGGGGGAACACTGAAGCTTTCTTT; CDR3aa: CASSLDRGNTEAFF
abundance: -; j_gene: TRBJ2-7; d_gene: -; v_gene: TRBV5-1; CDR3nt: TGCGCCAGCATGGTTACGGCGGGAACTTACGAGCAGTACTTC; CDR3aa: CASMVTAGTYEQYF
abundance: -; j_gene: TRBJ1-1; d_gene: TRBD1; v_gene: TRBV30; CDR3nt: TGTGCCTGGAGCAGCCAGGCAGGGGGCTCAACTGAAGCTTTCTTT; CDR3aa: CAWSSQAGGSTEAFF
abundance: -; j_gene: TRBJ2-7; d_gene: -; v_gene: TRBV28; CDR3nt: TGTGCCAGCAGCTTTGCGAGGATCGAGCAGTACTTC; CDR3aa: CASSFARIEQYF
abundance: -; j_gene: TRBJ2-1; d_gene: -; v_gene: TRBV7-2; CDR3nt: TGTGCCAGCAGCTTAGTAGGGGGACCACCATACAATGAGCAGTTCTTC; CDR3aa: CASSLVGGPPYNEQFF
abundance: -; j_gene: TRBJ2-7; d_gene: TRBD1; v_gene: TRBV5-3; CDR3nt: TGTGCCAGAAGCCCCGGGACAGGTTCCTACGAGCAGTACTTC; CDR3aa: CARSPGTGSYEQYF
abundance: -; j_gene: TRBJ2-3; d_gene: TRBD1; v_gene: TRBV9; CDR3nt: TGTGCCAGCAGCGTCCAACAGGGGACCACAGATACGCAGTATTTT; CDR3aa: CASSVQQGTTDTQYF
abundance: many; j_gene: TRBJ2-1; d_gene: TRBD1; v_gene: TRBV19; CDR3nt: TGTGCCACAGGGGGGACAGGGAGCTCCTACAATGAGCAGTTCTTC; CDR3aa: CATGGTGSSYNEQFF
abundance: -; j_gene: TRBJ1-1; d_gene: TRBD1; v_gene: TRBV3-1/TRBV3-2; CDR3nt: TGTGCCAGCACCGGCACAGGGGTCACTGAAGCTTTCTTT; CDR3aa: CASTGTGVTEAFF